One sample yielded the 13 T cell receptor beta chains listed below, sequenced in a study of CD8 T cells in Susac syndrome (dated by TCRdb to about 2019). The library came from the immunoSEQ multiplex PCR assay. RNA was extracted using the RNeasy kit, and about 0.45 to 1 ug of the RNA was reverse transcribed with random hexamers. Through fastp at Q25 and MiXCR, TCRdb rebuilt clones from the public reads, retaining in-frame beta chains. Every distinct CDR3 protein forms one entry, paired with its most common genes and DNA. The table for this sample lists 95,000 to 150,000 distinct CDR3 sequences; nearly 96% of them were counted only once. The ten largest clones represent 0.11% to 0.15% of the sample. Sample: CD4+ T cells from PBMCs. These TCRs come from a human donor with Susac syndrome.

The CDR3 coding sequence is TGTGCCAGCAGCTCTCATACAGGGGAAACAGATACGCAGTATTTT. Protein product: CASSSHTGETDTQYF. The V call is TRBV7-2, the J call TRBJ2-3; 7 bases line up with TRBD1. Germline loops: CDR1 SGHTA, CDR2 FQGNSA. V lost 4 bases and J lost 3; bases outside the gene matches: 7. The CDR3 has 15 residues.

The CDR3 reads CASSRDRPQPQHF. CDR3 nucleotide sequence: TGTGCCAGCAGCAGGGACAGGCCTCAGCCCCAGCATTTT. The chain is built from TRBV7-2 and TRBJ1-5, with 8 bases lining up with TRBD1. Germline-derived CDR1 and CDR2 are SGHTA and FQGNSA. Trimming cost V 5 bases and J 6 bases; bases outside gene matches: 3. CDR3 length: 13 amino acids.

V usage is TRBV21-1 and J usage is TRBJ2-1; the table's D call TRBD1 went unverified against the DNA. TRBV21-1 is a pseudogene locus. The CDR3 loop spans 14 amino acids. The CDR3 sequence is CASRWTGLYNEQFF. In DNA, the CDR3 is TGTGCCAGCAGATGGACAGGCCTCTACAATGAGCAGTTCTTC.

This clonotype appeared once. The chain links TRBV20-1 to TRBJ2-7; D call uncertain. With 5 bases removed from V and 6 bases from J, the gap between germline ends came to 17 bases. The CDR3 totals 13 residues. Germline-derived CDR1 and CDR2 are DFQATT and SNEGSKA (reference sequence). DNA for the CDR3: TGCAGTGCTTGTCCGGCCTCATTCACCGAGCAGTACTTC. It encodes CSACPASFTEQYF.

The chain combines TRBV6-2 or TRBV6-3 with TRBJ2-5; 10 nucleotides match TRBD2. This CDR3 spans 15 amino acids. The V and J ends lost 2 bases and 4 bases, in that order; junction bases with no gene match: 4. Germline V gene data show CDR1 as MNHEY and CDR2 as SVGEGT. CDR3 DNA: TGTGCCAGCAGTTACGCCCTAGCGGGAGTAGAGACCCAGTACTTC. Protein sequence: CASSYALAGVETQYF.

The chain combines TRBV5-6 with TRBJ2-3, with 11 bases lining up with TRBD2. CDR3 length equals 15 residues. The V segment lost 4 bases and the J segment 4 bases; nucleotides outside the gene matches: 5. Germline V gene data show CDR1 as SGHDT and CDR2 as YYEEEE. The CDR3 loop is CASSVTSGNADTQYF. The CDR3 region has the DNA TGTGCCAGCAGCGTGACTAGCGGGAACGCAGATACGCAGTATTTT.

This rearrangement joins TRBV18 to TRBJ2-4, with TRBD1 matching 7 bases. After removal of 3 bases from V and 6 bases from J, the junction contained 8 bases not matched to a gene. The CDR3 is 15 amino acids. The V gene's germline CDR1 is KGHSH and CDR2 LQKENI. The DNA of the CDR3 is TGTGCCAGCTCACCGACAGGGATCCCTATAAACATTCAGTACTTC. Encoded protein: CASSPTGIPINIQYF.

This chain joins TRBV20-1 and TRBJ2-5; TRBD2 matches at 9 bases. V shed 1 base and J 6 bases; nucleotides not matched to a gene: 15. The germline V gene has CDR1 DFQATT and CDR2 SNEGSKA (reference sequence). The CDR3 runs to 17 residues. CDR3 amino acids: CSARVGGGLAGIQTQYF. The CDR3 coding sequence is TGCAGTGCTAGAGTTGGCGGTGGGCTAGCGGGAATTCAGACCCAGTACTTC.

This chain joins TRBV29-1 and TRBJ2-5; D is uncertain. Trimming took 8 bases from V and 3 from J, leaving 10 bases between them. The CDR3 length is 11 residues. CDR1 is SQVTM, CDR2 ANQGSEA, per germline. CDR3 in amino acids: CSLRREETQYF. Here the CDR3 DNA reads TGCAGCCTCAGGAGAGAAGAGACCCAGTACTTC.

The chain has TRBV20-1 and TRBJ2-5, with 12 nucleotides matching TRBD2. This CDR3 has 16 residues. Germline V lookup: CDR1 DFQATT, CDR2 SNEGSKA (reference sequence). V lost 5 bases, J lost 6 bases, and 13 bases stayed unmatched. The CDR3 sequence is CSAGPGLAGAGKTQYF. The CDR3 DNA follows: TGCAGTGCTGGCCCGGGACTAGCGGGTGCGGGCAAGACCCAGTACTTC.

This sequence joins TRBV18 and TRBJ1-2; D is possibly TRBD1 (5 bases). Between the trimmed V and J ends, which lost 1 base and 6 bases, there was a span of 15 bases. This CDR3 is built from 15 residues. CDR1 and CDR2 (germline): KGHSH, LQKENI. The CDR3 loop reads CASSPLSGQGDGYTF. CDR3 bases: TGTGCCAGCTCACCACTCTCCGGGCAGGGTGATGGCTACACCTTC.

CDR3 in amino acids: CASSAQAGTDTQYF. For the CDR3, the DNA is TGTGCCAGCAGTGCCCAAGCTGGAACAGATACGCAGTATTTT. This rearrangement joins TRBV2 to TRBJ2-3; D is undetermined. Germline CDR1 reads SNHLY; CDR2 reads FYNNEI. V gave up 4 bases and J gave up 3 bases, with 11 bases separating them. The CDR3 has 14 amino acids.

CDR3 in DNA: TGCGCCAGCAGCCAAGATCTCAGGGTGCACACCGGGGAGCTGTTTTTT. Amino acid sequence: CASSQDLRVHTGELFF. This chain uses TRBV4-1 with TRBJ2-2; possible D gene TRBD1, 5 bases. Germline loops: CDR1 MGHRA, CDR2 YSYEKL. This CDR3 has 16 residues. Trimming stripped 0 bases from V and 3 bases from J, with 11 bases between.